This entry lists 27 T cell receptor beta chains sequenced from one sample in a study of blood T cell repertoires in COVID-19. The method was immunoSEQ multiplex PCR; TCRdb's version includes in-frame clones alone and lacks a portion of them. The sample holds 650,000 to 800,000 clones; around 90% are singletons and the top ten take approximately 0.25%. Sequencing input: peripheral blood. These receptors all come from a woman between 18 and 29 years old with acute or convalescent COVID-19.

The chain uses TRBV19 and TRBJ1-2, with 7 bases matching TRBD1. J gave up 2 bases and V 7 bases, and 7 bases lay outside the gene matches. The CDR3 totals 14 residues. Germline CDR1 is LNHDA and CDR2 is SQIVND (reference sequence). For the CDR3, the DNA is TGTGCCAGTAACCTGGGACAGACCAACTATGGCTACACCTTC. Amino acid sequence: CASNLGQTNYGYTF.

J is TRBJ2-1 and V is TRBV6-5; 7 nucleotides agree with TRBD1. CDR3 length: 14 amino acids. The germline gives CDR1 MNHEY, CDR2 SVGAGI. V trimming: 8 bases; J trimming: 0 bases; junction bases outside the gene matches: 4. CDR3 sequence (DNA): TGTGCCAGCCTAAGGGACAGCTCCTACAATGAGCAGTTCTTC. It yields the protein CASLRDSSYNEQFF.

This chain uses TRBV6-4 with TRBJ1-5, with 7 bases identical to TRBD1. V was clipped by 3 bases and J by 0 bases; unmatched bases: 2. The germline V gene has CDR1 MRHNA and CDR2 SNTAGT. CDR3 length: 15 residues. CDR3 sequence (DNA): TGTGCCAGCAGTGAATCAGGGGGTAGCAATCAGCCCCAGCATTTT. This translates into CASSESGGSNQPQHF.

The chain carries TRBV5-4 and TRBJ2-2, with D possibly matching TRBD1 (6 bases). Trimming left V 2 bases short and J 6 bases short, with 11 bases between. This CDR3 spans 14 amino acids. The germline CDR1 and CDR2 sequences are SGHNT and YYREEE (reference sequence). CDR3 DNA sequence: TGTGCCAGCAGCTTACAGGGTGGGCCCGGGGAGCTGTTTTTT. As protein: CASSLQGGPGELFF.

The genes are TRBV29-1 and TRBJ1-2, with 8 bases lining up with TRBD1. Trimming removed 5 bases from V and 6 bases from J; junction bases left unmatched: 11. CDR1 and CDR2 from the germline V gene are SQVTM and ANQGSEA. The CDR3 is made up of 14 amino acids. CDR3 region: CSVFPADRGHGYTF. The CDR3 region has the DNA TGCAGCGTTTTCCCGGCTGACAGGGGCCATGGCTACACCTTC.

V and J are TRBV9 and TRBJ2-7; no definite D call. The germline CDR1 and CDR2 sequences are SGDLS and YYNGEE. V lost 5 bases, J lost 0 bases, and 3 bases lay in between. The CDR3 spans 11 residues. CDR3 coding DNA: TGTGCCAGCAGTAACTCCTACGAGCAGTACTTC. It codes for CASSNSYEQYF.

V is TRBV10-3 and J is TRBJ1-2, with D unresolved. V shed 3 bases and J shed 2 bases, with 7 bases lying between them. This CDR3 is built from 13 residues. The germline CDR1 and CDR2 sequences are ENHRY and SYGVKD. The CDR3 reads CAISDSGNYGYTF. CDR3 coding DNA: TGTGCCATCAGTGACTCGGGAAACTATGGCTACACCTTC.

The chain carries TRBV10-3 and TRBJ2-1; TRBD2 matches 13 bases. The germline V gene has CDR1 ENHRY and CDR2 SYGVKD. The CDR3 runs 16 residues. V was pared by 4 bases and J by 4 bases, with 4 bases of the junction left unmatched. The CDR3 loop is CAISAGLAGVYNEQFF. In nucleotides, the CDR3 is TGTGCCATCAGTGCCGGACTAGCGGGGGTTTACAATGAGCAGTTCTTC.

CDR3 residues: CATTGAWGTGELFF. In DNA, the CDR3 is TGTGCCACTACAGGGGCTTGGGGCACCGGGGAGCTGTTTTTT. The chain employs TRBV6-5 and TRBJ2-2, with TRBD1 matching 7 bases. The CDR3 runs to 14 residues. From germline, CDR1 is MNHEY and CDR2 SVGAGI. V lost 10 bases to trimming and J lost 4 bases; unmatched junction nucleotides: 9.

The chain carries TRBV5-8 and TRBJ1-2, with D possibly being TRBD1 (5 bases). The germline V gene has CDR1 SGHTS and CDR2 YDEGEE. Trimming stripped 7 bases from V and 3 bases from J, with 16 bases between. The CDR3 covers 14 residues. The CDR3 coding sequence is TGTGCCAGCGATCGAAGGGCAGGGCACTATGGCTACACCTTC. It is translated as CASDRRAGHYGYTF. The variable domain in full, with the rest retrieved from reference TRBV5-8 and TRBJ1-2, is EAGVTQSPTHLIKTRGQQATLRCSPISGHTSVYWYQQALGLGLQFLLWYDEGEERNRGNFPPRFSGRQFPNYSSELNVNALELEDSALYLCASDRRAGHYGYTFGSGTRLTVV.

The chain couples TRBV9 to TRBJ1-2; D remains ambiguous. This CDR3 has 13 amino acids. Between the trimmed V and J ends, which lost 5 bases and 8 bases, there was a span of 16 bases. Germline CDR1 and CDR2: SGDLS and YYNGEE. The CDR3 reads CASRSGSHEGYTF. CDR3 nucleotide sequence: TGTGCCAGCAGGTCGGGGTCCCACGAAGGCTACACCTTC.

The J gene is TRBJ1-1, the V gene TRBV27; 8 bases line up with TRBD1. The CDR3 loop spans 15 amino acids. J gave up 2 bases and V 2 bases, and 4 bases lay outside the gene matches. Per germline, CDR1 MNHEY and CDR2 SMNVEV (reference sequence). The CDR3 here is CASSLVSGGNTEAFF. The CDR3 DNA sequence: TGTGCCAGCAGTTTAGTATCAGGGGGCAACACTGAAGCTTTCTTT.

This chain links TRBV5-5 with TRBJ2-1; 7 bases are a match to TRBD2. The CDR3 contains 17 residues. Germline-derived CDR1 and CDR2 are SGHKS and YYEKEE (reference sequence). V lost 4 bases, J lost 8 bases, and 18 bases stayed unmatched. CDR3 sequence: CASSPSGGGWTTYEQFF. The CDR3 DNA reads TGTGCCAGCAGCCCTTCGGGGGGAGGGTGGACCACCTATGAGCAGTTCTTC. Supplemented by reference TRBV5-5 and TRBJ2-1, the full variable domain reads DAGVTQSPTHLIKTRGQQVTLRCSPISGHKSVSWYQQVLGQGPQFIFQYYEKEERGRGNFPDRFSARQFPNYSSELNVNALLLGDSALYLCASSPSGGGWTTYEQFFGPGTRLTVL.

V is TRBV20-1 and J is TRBJ1-5, with a possible D match to TRBD1 (6 bases). CDR3 length equals 14 residues. V shed 3 bases and J shed 7 bases, with 16 bases lying between them. The germline CDR1 and CDR2 sequences are DFQATT and SNEGSKA (reference sequence). CDR3 region: CSASRRDTGQPQHF. For the CDR3, the DNA is TGCAGTGCTAGTAGAAGGGACACGGGCCAGCCCCAGCATTTT.

The chain employs TRBV28 and TRBJ2-2; 7 nucleotides agree with TRBD1. With V trimmed by 7 bases and J by 2 bases, 4 bases remained unmatched. Germline CDR1 and CDR2: MDHEN and SYDVKM. CDR3 size: 14 residues. Written as DNA, the CDR3 is TGTGCCAGCATGCAGGGGGTAAACACCGGGGAGCTGTTTTTT. Its translation is CASMQGVNTGELFF. Using reference TRBV28 and TRBJ2-2 for the parts outside the CDR3, the full variable domain is DVKVTQSSRYLVKRTGEKVFLECVQDMDHENMFWYRQDPGLGLRLIYFSYDVKMKEKGDIPEGYSVSREKKERFSLILESASTNQTSMYLCASMQGVNTGELFFGEGSRLTVL.

The chain combines TRBV15 with TRBJ2-2; 12 nucleotides agree with TRBD2. Germline loops: CDR1 LNHNV, CDR2 YYDKDF (reference sequence). V lost 5 bases and J lost 2; bases outside the gene matches: 6. This CDR3 is built from 17 residues. CDR3 protein: CATSGPSGGENTGELFF. Written as DNA, the CDR3 is TGTGCCACCAGCGGACCTAGCGGGGGGGAAAACACCGGGGAGCTGTTTTTT.

The V call is TRBV7-9, the J call TRBJ1-4; weak D call: TRBD1 (5 bases). The germline gives CDR1 SEHNR, CDR2 FQNEAQ (reference sequence). Trimming left V 2 bases short and J 6 bases short, with 13 bases between. The CDR3 is made up of 15 amino acids. This chain's CDR3 is CASSLIGEGDEKLFF. The DNA of the CDR3 is TGTGCCAGCAGCTTAATCGGTGAAGGGGATGAAAAACTGTTTTTT.

The chain carries TRBV18 and TRBJ2-4, with 8 bases lining up with TRBD1. The V and J ends lost 5 bases and 9 bases, in that order; junction bases with no gene match: 9. This CDR3 region has 14 residues. In germline, CDR1 is KGHSH, CDR2 LQKENI. The CDR3 spells CASSLETGVGIQYF. CDR3 DNA: TGTGCCAGCTCATTAGAGACAGGGGTAGGCATTCAGTACTTC.

The chain employs TRBV19 and TRBJ1-1; D not certain. CDR3 size: 16 residues. V was pared by 1 base and J by 1 base, with 13 bases between. CDR1 is LNHDA, CDR2 SQIVND, per germline (reference sequence). The CDR3 sequence is CASSIGRGLENTEAFF. As DNA, the CDR3 is TGTGCCAGTAGTATAGGTCGGGGTTTAGAGAACACTGAAGCTTTCTTT.

V usage is TRBV5-1 and J usage is TRBJ2-7, with a weak D call TRBD1 (5 bases). The CDR3 has 15 amino acids. Germline values: CDR1 SGHRS, CDR2 YFSETQ. Trimming shortened V by 0 bases and J by 2 bases, and 12 bases separated the two germline ends. The CDR3 bases are TGCGCCAGCAGCTTGGATGTGGCAGGGCCCTACGAGCAGTACTTC. Protein product: CASSLDVAGPYEQYF.

The chain couples TRBV4-1 to TRBJ1-6, with TRBD1 matching 8 bases. The V gene's germline CDR1 is MGHRA and CDR2 YSYEKL. J gave up 6 bases and V 3 bases, and 4 bases lay outside the gene matches. The CDR3 has 15 residues. The CDR3 spells CASSHPDRVNSPLHF. CDR3 DNA: TGCGCCAGCAGCCACCCGGACAGGGTTAATTCACCCCTCCACTTT.

The chain employs TRBV7-3 and TRBJ1-6, with TRBD1 identical over 7 bases. Germline V gene data show CDR1 as SGHTA and CDR2 as FQGTGA. V gave up 1 base and J gave up 7 bases; unmatched junction bases: 7. The CDR3 runs 16 residues. CDR3 DNA sequence: TGTGCCAGCAGCTTAAGCCGGGACAGAGAAAATTCACCCCTCCACTTT. Amino acids: CASSLSRDRENSPLHF.

V and J are TRBV18 and TRBJ1-3, with D maybe TRBD1 (6 bases). Germline V gene sequence: CDR1 KGHSH, CDR2 LQKENI. V was clipped by 3 bases and J by 4 bases, with 13 bases between them. The length of the CDR3 is 15 residues. CDR3 bases: TGTGCCAGCTCACCTAAGGACAGTCTGGGAAACACCATATATTTT. It translates to CASSPKDSLGNTIYF.

The gene calls are TRBV5-1 and TRBJ1-2; 7 bases are shared with TRBD1. The trim removed 0 bases at V and 4 bases at J, leaving 15 bases unmatched. The CDR3 has 18 amino acids. Germline loops: CDR1 SGHRS, CDR2 YFSETQ. The CDR3 reads CASSLAWDPEGAGYGYTF. The CDR3 DNA is TGCGCCAGCAGCTTGGCCTGGGACCCAGAGGGGGCTGGCTATGGCTACACCTTC.

The chain recombines TRBV6-6 with TRBJ1-2, with D possibly being TRBD1 (6 bases). The CDR3 sequence is 14 residues long. The germline CDR1 and CDR2 sequences are MNHNY and SVGAGI (reference sequence). Trimming took off 1 base at V and 4 bases at J, with 10 bases between the two ends. CDR3 in amino acids: CASSYLDRSYGYTF. The CDR3, as DNA: TGTGCCAGCAGTTACTTAGACAGGAGCTATGGCTACACCTTC.

The chain joins TRBV27 to TRBJ1-1, with D perhaps matching TRBD1 (5 bases). Trimming left V 5 bases short and J 2 bases short, with 12 bases between. The CDR3 is 14 residues long. CDR1 is MNHEY and CDR2 is SMNVEV in the germline V gene (reference sequence). The CDR3 DNA reads as TGTGCCAGCAGTCTTCAGGGTTTCAACACTGAAGCTTTCTTT. The encoded protein is CASSLQGFNTEAFF.

This chain links TRBV27 with TRBJ2-1; D is uncertain. This CDR3 spans 15 amino acids. Looked up from germline, CDR1 is MNHEY and CDR2 is SMNVEV (reference sequence). The V gene lost 2 bases and the J gene lost 2 bases, with 10 bases spanning the gap. CDR3 loop: CASSLVGRTYNEQFF. CDR3 coding DNA: TGTGCCAGCAGTTTAGTCGGCAGGACCTACAATGAGCAGTTCTTC.